Below are 27 T cell receptor beta chains sequenced from a single sample in a study of Ad26.COV2.S vaccination and SARS-CoV-2 variants. Only in-frame clones appear in the TCRdb table, and some are missing; sequencing was by immunoSEQ multiplex PCR. The table records over 400,000 clones, about 90% of them present only once. Treatment specified: approximately 18 received Ad26.COV2.S at low or high dose, single or two shots; 5 received placebo; per-sample allocation not given. Sampling took place 63 days after the first vaccine or placebo injection. Sequences were derived from peripheral blood, sampled in a trial of Ad26.COV2.S vaccine versus placebo. These TCRs come from a person aged 18-65 years who received the Ad26.COV2.S COVID-19 vaccine or a placebo.

The V and J genes are TRBV10-3 and TRBJ2-7; D perhaps matches TRBD1 (6 bases). With 2 bases removed from V and 4 bases from J, the gap between germline ends came to 21 bases. CDR3 length equals 17 residues. Germline V gene lookup returns CDR1 ENHRY and CDR2 SYGVKD. The CDR3 nucleotides are TGTGCCATCAGTGAGGCCTTGACCACCAGGGGTAAATACGAGCAGTACTTC. Encoded protein: CAISEALTTRGKYEQYF.

The chain uses TRBV5-8 and TRBJ2-5; no reliable D call. Per the germline V gene, CDR1 is SGHTS and CDR2 is YDEGEE. There are 13 residues in the CDR3. Trimming pared 3 bases from V and 5 bases from J, leaving 11 bases between. The CDR3 loop is CASSYEVGETQYF. Written as DNA, the CDR3 is TGTGCCAGCAGCTACGAGGTGGGGGAGACCCAGTACTTC.

The genes are TRBV5-1 and TRBJ2-7; D gene unclear. V gave up 3 bases and J gave up 5 bases, with 12 bases separating them. The CDR3 has 13 residues. Germline CDR1 is SGHRS and CDR2 is YFSETQ. CDR3 loop: CASSYSAMDEQYF. The CDR3 bases are TGCGCCAGCAGCTATTCGGCGATGGACGAGCAGTACTTC.

The chain couples TRBV4-3 to TRBJ2-2, with 8 bases fitting TRBD1. J was trimmed by 1 base and V by 3 bases; bases with no gene match: 10. Per germline, CDR1 LGHNA and CDR2 YSLEER. This CDR3 has 18 residues. This CDR3 is CASSHAALGTGNTGELFF. In DNA, the CDR3 is TGCGCCAGCAGCCACGCCGCCCTAGGGACAGGGAACACCGGGGAGCTGTTTTTT.

This clone turned up a few times. The V call is TRBV7-8, the J call TRBJ1-6; the D is unclear. The CDR3 extends over 18 amino acids. Germline CDR1 reads SGHVS; CDR2 reads FQNEAQ. The germline V and J ends were trimmed by 2 bases and 7 bases, with 21 bases remaining between them. The CDR3 nucleotides read TGTGCCAGCAGCTTACTTTCCGGCCGGACGGGTGGCAATTCACCCCTCCACTTT. Encoded protein: CASSLLSGRTGGNSPLHF.

This clone was seen once. The chain employs TRBV3-1 (or the pseudogene TRBV3-2) and TRBJ2-3, with D perhaps given as TRBD1 or TRBD2 (5 bases each). CDR1 is LGHDT and CDR2 is YNNKEL in the germline V gene (reference sequence). Trimming removed 1 base from V and 10 bases from J, with 18 bases in between. The CDR3 has 15 amino acids. CDR3 sequence: CASSQGGAPTTSQYF. The DNA of the CDR3 is TGTGCCAGCAGCCAAGGAGGGGCCCCGACTACGTCGCAGTATTTT.

The J gene is TRBJ1-4, the V gene TRBV29-1; TRBD1 might be the D (5 bases). This CDR3 spans 12 amino acids. The germline V and J ends were trimmed by 1 base and 8 bases, with 8 bases remaining between them. The germline gives CDR1 SQVTM, CDR2 ANQGSEA. The CDR3: CSVEGEGEKLFF. The DNA for the CDR3 is TGCAGCGTTGAAGGGGAGGGGGAAAAACTGTTTTTT.

The V gene is TRBV25-1, the J gene TRBJ2-1; D possibly corresponds to TRBD1 (5 bases). The CDR3 is 16 residues long. Trimming stripped 3 bases from V and 7 bases from J, with 19 bases between. CDR1 is MGHDK, CDR2 SYGVNS, per germline. The CDR3 region has the DNA TGTGCCAGCAGTGACTGGATCAAACAGGCGCTAAATGAGCAGTTCTTC. Translation: CASSDWIKQALNEQFF.

V and J are TRBV6-2 or TRBV6-3 and TRBJ1-2; the match to TRBD1 covers 9 bases. The J segment lost 8 bases and the V segment lost 3 bases, leaving 7 bases of the junction unmatched. The CDR3 totals 14 residues. CDR1 MNHEY and CDR2 SVGEGT come from the germline V gene. CDR3 residues: CASSYQQGARGYTF. The CDR3 nucleotides read TGTGCCAGCAGTTATCAACAGGGGGCGCGGGGCTACACCTTC.

The chain joins TRBV19 to TRBJ1-1; 8 nucleotides agree with TRBD1. Germline V CDR1 and CDR2: LNHDA, SQIVND (reference sequence). Germline trimming cut 5 bases from V and 5 bases from J; bases unmatched to any gene: 4. CDR3 size: 13 residues. The DNA for the CDR3 is TGTGCCAGTAGTTGGACAGGGATAACTGAAGCTTTCTTT. The encoded protein is CASSWTGITEAFF.

This clone was found many times. Different DNA sequences within this sample yield the same CDR3. V gene TRBV29-1 combines with J gene TRBJ1-3; 7 bases line up with TRBD1. This CDR3 spans 13 amino acids. J was trimmed by 2 bases and V by 4 bases; bases with no gene match: 2. The germline V gene encodes CDR1 SQVTM and CDR2 ANQGSEA. CDR3 protein: CSVGQGAGNTIYF. The CDR3 nucleotides are TGCAGCGTTGGCCAGGGGGCTGGAAACACCATATATTTT.

The rearrangement joins TRBV29-1 to TRBJ2-5, with a tentative D call TRBD2 (6 bases). The germline V gene has CDR1 SQVTM and CDR2 ANQGSEA. V gave up 6 bases and J gave up 5 bases, with 16 bases separating them. This CDR3 spans 13 amino acids. The CDR3 is CSVVWGVGETQYF. The CDR3 DNA sequence: TGCAGCGTCGTATGGGGGGTAGGGGAGACCCAGTACTTC.

This rearrangement joins TRBV4-3 to TRBJ1-2; D is possibly TRBD1 (6 bases). CDR1 and CDR2 (germline): LGHNA, YSLEER. V was trimmed by 1 base and J by 7 bases, leaving 13 bases between them. This CDR3 is built from 14 residues. CDR3 DNA sequence: TGCGCCAGCAGCCAAGTGCTGGGGGCCGGTGGCTACACCTTC. It encodes CASSQVLGAGGYTF.

This chain joins TRBV10-3 and TRBJ2-2; D gene uncertain. This CDR3 has 13 amino acids. V shed 5 bases and J shed 3 bases, with 7 bases lying between them. The germline V gene has CDR1 ENHRY and CDR2 SYGVKD. The CDR3 is CAISFTDTGELFF. CDR3 nucleotides: TGTGCCATCAGTTTTACCGACACCGGGGAGCTGTTTTTT.

V and J are TRBV11-3 and TRBJ2-5; 7 nucleotides agree with TRBD1. The germline CDR1 and CDR2 sequences are SGHNT and YENEEA. Trimming took 10 bases from V and 11 from J; bases not matched to a gene: 7. The CDR3 contains 10 residues. The CDR3 DNA sequence: TGTGCCACCAATCCGGGACAGCAGTACTTC. This translates into CATNPGQQYF.

The chain is built from TRBV6-2 or TRBV6-3 and TRBJ1-2; D may be TRBD1 (6 bases). The CDR3 extends over 12 amino acids. V was cut by 2 bases and J by 5 bases, with 6 bases left in between. CDR1 is MNHEY, CDR2 SVGEGT, per germline. The CDR3 sequence is CASSYQGYGYTF. CDR3 DNA: TGTGCCAGCAGTTACCAGGGGTATGGCTACACCTTC.

The chain employs TRBV21-1 and TRBJ2-4; TRBD2, the table's D call, lacks a check against the DNA. TRBV21-1 is a pseudogene locus. This CDR3 is built from 20 residues. For the CDR3, the DNA is TGTGCCAGCAGCAAAGTCTGGGAGGGGCATGGTCTTAGGGCCAAAAACATTCAGTACTTC. Translation: CASSKVWEGHGLRAKNIQYF.

This rearrangement joins TRBV7-8 to TRBJ2-1, with D hard to call. The CDR3 consists of 14 residues. The germline V gene encodes CDR1 SGHVS and CDR2 FQNEAQ. V lost 5 bases to trimming and J lost 4 bases, with 12 bases between them. The CDR3 reads CASSPTDRYNEQFF. The CDR3 nucleotides are TGTGCCAGCAGCCCGACTGACCGTTACAATGAGCAGTTCTTC.

J is TRBJ2-5 and V is TRBV5-4; 8 bases map to TRBD1. Germline V gives CDR1 SGHNT, CDR2 YYREEE (reference sequence). CDR3 size: 14 residues. V shed 4 bases and J 1 base; nucleotides not matched to a gene: 3. The CDR3 protein is CASSQDRVQETQYF. The CDR3 nucleotides are TGTGCCAGCAGCCAGGACAGGGTCCAAGAGACCCAGTACTTC.

The rearrangement joins TRBV6-6 to TRBJ2-7, with D perhaps matching TRBD2 (7 bases). This CDR3 is 17 amino acids long. V was shortened by 5 bases and J by 6 bases, with 26 bases between the two germline ends. CDR1 and CDR2 from the germline V gene are MNHNY and SVGAGI (reference sequence). CDR3 nucleotide sequence: TGTGCCAGCAGTCGGAGGCGCCAGGGGAGGGAAATCTCCGAGCAGTACTTC. Residues: CASSRRRQGREISEQYF.

This clone was picked up one time. The chain joins TRBV10-1 to TRBJ2-7, with 7 bases matching TRBD1. The germline V gene has CDR1 WNHNN and CDR2 SYGVQD (reference sequence). V was clipped by 2 bases and J by 2 bases; unmatched bases: 3. The CDR3 sequence is 14 residues long. The CDR3 loop reads CASSEGQAAYEQYF. DNA of the CDR3: TGCGCCAGCAGTGAGGGACAGGCCGCCTACGAGCAGTACTTC.

As for this clone: Other DNA sequences from this sample encode an identical CDR3 as well. V usage is TRBV7-9 and J usage is TRBJ1-6; D remains unclear. V lost 0 bases, J lost 7 bases, and 7 bases lay in between. In germline, CDR1 is SEHNR, CDR2 FQNEAQ (reference sequence). The CDR3 has 14 residues. The CDR3 DNA follows: TGTGCCAGCAGCTTAGCATGGGGAAATTCACCCCTCCACTTT. Translated: CASSLAWGNSPLHF.

This clone was detected only once. The chain recombines TRBV7-2 with TRBJ2-7; D is ambiguous. The CDR3 covers 14 residues. Trimming pared 2 bases from V and 0 bases from J, leaving 8 bases between. Looked up from germline, CDR1 is SGHTA and CDR2 is FQGNSA. The CDR3 spells CASSLRSSSYEQYF. As DNA, the CDR3 is TGTGCCAGCAGCTTAAGGTCGAGCTCCTACGAGCAGTACTTC.

The chain combines TRBV19 with TRBJ1-1; D ambiguous. The CDR3 runs to 13 residues. Germline V lookup: CDR1 LNHDA, CDR2 SQIVND (reference sequence). V lost 3 bases, J lost 7 bases, and 12 bases lay in between. For the CDR3, the DNA is TGTGCCAGTAGTATGCTCCAGGCAGATGAAGCTTTCTTT. Protein: CASSMLQADEAFF.

The J gene is TRBJ1-2, the V gene TRBV9; D is possibly TRBD1 (5 bases). V was trimmed by 0 bases and J by 8 bases, leaving 11 bases between them. CDR1 is SGDLS, CDR2 YYNGEE, per germline. The CDR3 has 13 residues. CDR3 DNA sequence: TGTGCCAGCAGCGTAGCGGGGGTACTCGGCTACACCTTC. Translated: CASSVAGVLGYTF.

The J gene is TRBJ1-3, the V gene TRBV5-8, with no clear D. Germline V gives CDR1 SGHTS, CDR2 YDEGEE. V shed 7 bases and J shed 2 bases, with 4 bases lying between them. This CDR3 is built from 11 residues. The CDR3 reads CASRTGNTIYF. CDR3 DNA sequence: TGTGCCAGCCGGACTGGAAACACCATATATTTT.

The chain employs TRBV10-2 and TRBJ1-5; the match to TRBD1 covers 8 bases. Trimming took 3 bases from V and 2 from J; bases not matched to a gene: 12. Germline CDR1 and CDR2: WSHSY and SAAADI. This CDR3 contains 18 residues. The CDR3 DNA reads TGCGCCAGCAGTGAAGTTACAGGGGGTCGGACCGGCAATCAGCCCCAGCATTTT. This codes for CASSEVTGGRTGNQPQHF.